One sample yielded the 2 T cell receptor beta chains listed below, sequenced in a study of CD8+CD57+ T cells in acquired aplastic anemia. By flow cytometry, patients selected for sequencing had shown an expansion of CD8+CD57+ cells. Genomic DNA provided the template from which TCR beta VDJ and CDR3 profiles were obtained. A single record per CDR3 protein comes from TCRdb applying MiXCR to the reads. The table has about 150,000 distinct CDR3 sequences, around half seen once; the top ten hold 2.5% to 3.5%. The source material was sorted CD4+, CD8+, or CD8+CD57+ T cells (not recorded which) from PBMCs. Receptors originate from a human donor with aplastic anemia.

With respect to this clonotype: A much larger clone is a single base away; this may be a read error. The gene calls are TRBV4-3 and TRBJ2-7; D not certain. V was trimmed by 2 bases and J by 1 base, leaving 6 bases between them. This CDR3 is 13 amino acids long. Germline V lookup: CDR1 LGHNA, CDR2 YSLEER. Here the CDR3 reads CASSQLGSYEQYV. The CDR3 bases are TGCGCCAGCAGCCAACTGGGGTCCTACGAGCAGTACGTC.

This clonotype was seen ten or more times. The genes are TRBV19 and TRBJ1-5; D gene uncertain. Trimming left V 2 bases short and J 4 bases short, with 9 bases between. The CDR3 has 14 amino acids. Germline V gene data show CDR1 as LNHDA and CDR2 as SQIVND (reference sequence). This chain's CDR3 is CASSIRTDNQPQHF. In nucleotides, the CDR3 is TGTGCCAGTAGTATACGAACCGATAATCAGCCCCAGCATTTT.